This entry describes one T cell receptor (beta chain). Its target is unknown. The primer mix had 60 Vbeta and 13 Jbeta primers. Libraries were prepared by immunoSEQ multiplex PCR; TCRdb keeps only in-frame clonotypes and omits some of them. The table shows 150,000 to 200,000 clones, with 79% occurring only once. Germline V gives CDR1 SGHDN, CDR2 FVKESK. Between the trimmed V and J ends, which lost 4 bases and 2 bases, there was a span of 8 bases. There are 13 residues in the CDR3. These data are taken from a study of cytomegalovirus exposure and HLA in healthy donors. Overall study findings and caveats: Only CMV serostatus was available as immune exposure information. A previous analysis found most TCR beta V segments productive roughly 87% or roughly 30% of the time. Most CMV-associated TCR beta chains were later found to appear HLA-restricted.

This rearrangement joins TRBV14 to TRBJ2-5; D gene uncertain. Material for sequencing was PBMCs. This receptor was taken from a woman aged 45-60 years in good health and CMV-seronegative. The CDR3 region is CASSRGLQETQYF. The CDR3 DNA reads TGTGCCAGCAGCCGCGGCCTTCAAGAGACCCAGTACTTC.